The next 28 T cell receptor beta chains were all read from a single sample in a study of blood T cells in healthy people across ages. The authors ran a second PCR of 7 to 11 cycles using a sample-barcoded 5' primer and a J-beta primer mix. TCRdb called the 5' RACE reads again in MiXCR, with one record for every CDR3 protein. The data contain approximately 1.5 million distinct CDR3 sequences, roughly 43% of them seen just once; the ten biggest clones take up 4%. Sequencing used blood. The receptors shown here come from a young woman in good health.

The chain recombines TRBV4-1 with TRBJ2-7, with a weak D call TRBD1 (6 bases). Looked up from germline, CDR1 is MGHRA and CDR2 is YSYEKL. The V end was cut by 2 bases, the J end by 2 bases, with 7 bases between. The CDR3 consists of 13 residues. The CDR3 DNA reads TGCGCCAGCAGCCAACGGGACACCTACGAGCAGTACTTC. Translating gives CASSQRDTYEQYF.

The V gene is TRBV4-3, the J gene TRBJ2-3; TRBD2 agrees at 10 bases. Germline loops: CDR1 LGHNA, CDR2 YSLEER. V was pared by 1 base and J by 2 bases, with 12 bases of the junction left unmatched. The CDR3 covers 19 residues. The CDR3 DNA follows: TGCGCCAGCAGCCAAGGTTTTTCGGATAGCGGGGGGAACACAGATACGCAGTATTTT. Protein product: CASSQGFSDSGGNTDTQYF.

This clonotype has a handful of counts. V is TRBV12-3 or TRBV12-4 and J is TRBJ2-7; 7 bases align to TRBD1. This CDR3 spans 17 amino acids. V dropped 3 bases and J dropped 3; count of bases not matched to a gene: 14. The CDR3 coding sequence is TGTGCCAGCAGTTTGCGGGCCGGGACAGCACACCTCTACGAGCAGTACTTC. Translating it yields CASSLRAGTAHLYEQYF.

The V call is TRBV27, the J call TRBJ1-2, with 10 nucleotides matching TRBD1. CDR3 length equals 15 residues. V was pared by 5 bases and J by 1 base, with 4 bases of the junction left unmatched. Germline values: CDR1 MNHEY, CDR2 SMNVEV (reference sequence). CDR3 in DNA: TGTGCCAGCAGTAGGACAGGGGGAATTAACTATGGCTACACCTTC. Amino acid sequence: CASSRTGGINYGYTF.

This clonotype has a handful of counts. The chain combines TRBV4-3 with TRBJ2-5, with TRBD2 identical over 9 bases. After removal of 1 base from V and 1 base from J, the junction contained 7 bases not matched to a gene. CDR1 is LGHNA and CDR2 is YSLEER in the germline V gene. The CDR3 runs to 17 residues. The CDR3 sequence is CASSQAGAGGLQETQYF. CDR3 bases: TGCGCCAGCAGCCAAGCGGGAGCGGGGGGCCTCCAAGAGACCCAGTACTTC.

V gene TRBV7-2 combines with J gene TRBJ2-7; 7 bases are a match to TRBD1. CDR3 length: 14 residues. Germline CDR1 reads SGHTA; CDR2 reads FQGNSA. V was clipped by 6 bases and J by 4 bases; unmatched bases: 9. The DNA for the CDR3 is TGTGCCAGCAGTCCGAGGAACAGGGGTTACGAGCAGTACTTC. Its translation is CASSPRNRGYEQYF.

J is TRBJ2-5 and V is TRBV10-2, with TRBD2 matching over 8 bases. Trimming cost V 10 bases and J 4 bases; bases outside gene matches: 11. The CDR3 runs to 14 residues. The V gene's germline CDR1 is WSHSY and CDR2 SAAADI. The CDR3 nucleotides are TGCGCCACCGCTTCAGCGGGAGTGGGAGAGACCCAGTACTTC. This codes for CATASAGVGETQYF.

This clonotype has a handful of counts. The chain links TRBV18 to TRBJ2-1; tentatively, D is TRBD1 (6 bases). The CDR3 spans 17 residues. Germline loops: CDR1 KGHSH, CDR2 LQKENI. Trimming pared 2 bases from V and 5 bases from J, leaving 19 bases between. DNA for the CDR3: TGTGCCAGCTCACCAGTGGTCCGGGACAAGAGCCACAATGAGCAGTTCTTC. This codes for CASSPVVRDKSHNEQFF.

The rearrangement joins TRBV4-3 to TRBJ2-5; TRBD2 aligns across 9 bases. V shed 0 bases, J shed 5 bases, and the junction held 13 bases outside the gene matches. The V gene's germline CDR1 is LGHNA and CDR2 YSLEER. This CDR3 is 18 amino acids long. The CDR3 protein is CASSQDGVAGDFSETQYF. The CDR3 bases are TGCGCCAGCAGCCAAGATGGGGTAGCGGGAGATTTCTCGGAGACCCAGTACTTC.

Comment on this clonotype: This may be a read error: a much more frequent sequence differs by one nucleotide. CDR3 sequence: CASSVALLSVEQYF. The DNA of the CDR3 is TGTGCCAGCAGCGTAGCTCTCCTTAGCGTTGAGCAGTACTTC. This chain connects TRBV9 to TRBJ2-4, with a weak D call TRBD2 (5 bases). V was pared by 0 bases and J by 13 bases, with 17 bases between. Germline V gives CDR1 SGDLS, CDR2 YYNGEE. This CDR3 spans 14 amino acids.

This clonotype appeared a few times. The chain links TRBV7-2 to TRBJ1-6; D remains ambiguous. Trimming took off 1 base at V and 12 bases at J, with 7 bases between the two ends. Germline loops: CDR1 SGHTA, CDR2 FQGNSA. This CDR3 is 12 amino acids long. CDR3 region: CASSLVSVPLHF. The CDR3 region has the DNA TGTGCCAGCAGCTTAGTTTCTGTACCCCTCCACTTT.

The V call is TRBV29-1, the J call TRBJ1-3; weak D call: TRBD1 (5 bases). CDR3 size: 16 residues. V gave up 2 bases and J gave up 0 bases, with 14 bases separating them. Per germline, CDR1 SQVTM and CDR2 ANQGSEA. CDR3 bases: TGCAGCGTTGAACGGGCGGACAAAAACTCTGGAAACACCATATATTTT. Amino acids: CSVERADKNSGNTIYF.

V is TRBV9 and J is TRBJ2-7; 9 bases are a match to TRBD2. V dropped 4 bases and J dropped 5; count of bases not matched to a gene: 13. This CDR3 comprises 16 residues. From germline, CDR1 is SGDLS and CDR2 YYNGEE. CDR3 sequence reads: CASSHNLAGGFHEQYF. In DNA form, the CDR3 reads TGTGCCAGCAGCCATAATTTGGCGGGAGGGTTCCACGAGCAGTACTTC.

This chain uses TRBV20-1 with TRBJ2-4; D is ambiguous. The J call may be incorrect, as the DNA end agrees better with TRBJ2-5. This CDR3 is 15 amino acids long. From germline, CDR1 is DFQATT and CDR2 SNEGSKA (reference sequence). The CDR3 region is CSARAPFETHETQYF. CDR3 nucleotides: TGCAGTGCTAGAGCCCCTTTCGAGACTCATGAGACCCAGTACTTC.

This clonotype occurred a few times. The chain couples TRBV3-1 to TRBJ2-5; D gene ambiguous. Germline CDR1 LGHDT, CDR2 YNNKEL (reference sequence). CDR3 length: 14 amino acids. The germline V and J ends were trimmed by 2 bases and 5 bases, with 12 bases remaining between them. The DNA for the CDR3 is TGTGCCAGCAGCCAACACGGTGGGGTTGAGACCCAGTACTTC. The encoded protein is CASSQHGGVETQYF.

The chain is built from TRBV7-2 and TRBJ2-5; 10 bases line up with TRBD1. CDR1 is SGHTA, CDR2 FQGNSA, per germline. V shed 4 bases and J 4 bases; nucleotides not matched to a gene: 6. This CDR3 is 15 amino acids long. In nucleotides, the CDR3 is TGTGCCAGCAGCTCGACCGGGACAGGGGCAGAGACCCAGTACTTC. Translation gives CASSSTGTGAETQYF.

The chain links TRBV9 to TRBJ2-2; the D is unclear. Between the trimmed V and J ends, which lost 0 bases and 5 bases, there was a span of 17 bases. Per germline, CDR1 SGDLS and CDR2 YYNGEE. The CDR3 is 17 amino acids. CDR3 DNA sequence: TGTGCCAGCAGCGTAGCTCTCCGAGCGCAGGAAACCGGGGAGCTGTTTTTT. Amino acids: CASSVALRAQETGELFF.

The rearrangement links TRBV28 to TRBJ1-5, with TRBD1 matching 9 bases. Losses at the gene ends were 5 bases for V and 4 bases for J; bases not matched to a gene: 9. Per germline, CDR1 MDHEN and CDR2 SYDVKM. CDR3 length: 16 amino acids. The CDR3 region has the DNA TGTGCCAGCAGTACAGGGGGCAACTACCTAAATCAGCCCCAGCATTTT. It specifies CASSTGGNYLNQPQHF.

The chain joins TRBV12-3 or TRBV12-4 to TRBJ2-5; D is ambiguous. This CDR3 comprises 14 residues. Trimming pared 1 base from V and 0 bases from J, leaving 6 bases between. CDR3 sequence reads: CASSLELNQETQYF. The DNA of the CDR3 is TGTGCCAGCAGTTTAGAGTTGAACCAAGAGACCCAGTACTTC.

The chain carries TRBV2 and TRBJ1-6; D unclear. V lost 7 bases and J lost 9, with 13 bases in between. The germline CDR1 and CDR2 sequences are SNHLY and FYNNEI. This CDR3 contains 13 residues. CDR3 amino acids: CASMGLEGSPLHF. The DNA for the CDR3 is TGTGCCAGCATGGGTTTAGAAGGTTCACCCCTCCACTTT.

This chain links TRBV5-1 with TRBJ2-7; 7 nucleotides agree with TRBD2. The CDR3 length is 15 residues. V gave up 6 bases and J gave up 4 bases; unmatched junction bases: 13. Germline CDR1 reads SGHRS; CDR2 reads YFSETQ. Here the CDR3 DNA reads TGCGCCAGCAAAGCCGCTAGCGGAGATTATTACGAGCAGTACTTC. It translates to CASKAASGDYYEQYF.

In this sample, this clonotype turned up many times. This chain uses TRBV19 with TRBJ2-6; TRBD2 might be the D (5 bases). This CDR3 has 15 residues. Trimming cost V 5 bases and J 0 bases, with 8 bases left between them. Germline assignment: CDR1 LNHDA and CDR2 SQIVND (reference sequence). CDR3 nucleotide sequence: TGTGCCAGTAGTCCCCGGGGCTCTGGGGCCAACGTCCTGACTTTC. Its protein is CASSPRGSGANVLTF.

For the CDR3, the DNA is TGTGCCAGCAGCTTAGCGTTTGCCAGAGGGGTGGACAATGGCAATCAGCCCCAGCATTTT. Translated, it gives CASSLAFARGVDNGNQPQHF. J is TRBJ1-5 and V is TRBV7-8; maybe TRBD1 (5 bases). This CDR3 has 20 residues. Germline CDR1 reads SGHVS; CDR2 reads FQNEAQ. V dropped 0 bases and J dropped 2 bases, with 23 bases sitting between them. Full variable domain (rest looked up from reference TRBV7-8 and TRBJ1-5): GAGVSQSPRYKVAKRGQDVALRCDPISGHVSLFWYQQALGQGPEFLTYFQNEAQLDKSGLPSDRFFAERPEGSVSTLKIQRTQQEDSAVYLCASSLAFARGVDNGNQPQHFGDGTRLSIL.

The chain couples TRBV4-3 to TRBJ2-3; tentatively, D is TRBD2 (5 bases). V was pared by 6 bases and J by 4 bases, with 17 bases between. Germline assignment: CDR1 LGHNA and CDR2 YSLEER. The CDR3 length is 15 residues. The CDR3 here is CASRPRLHGADTQYF. DNA for the CDR3: TGCGCCAGCAGGCCTCGACTCCACGGGGCAGATACGCAGTATTTT.

Only a few counts were recorded for this clonotype. V usage is TRBV10-3 and J usage is TRBJ2-7; 9 positions agree with TRBD1. Germline assignment: CDR1 ENHRY and CDR2 SYGVKD. Unmatched junction bases numbered 6, after V lost 4 bases and J lost 2 bases. The CDR3 extends over 15 amino acids. DNA for the CDR3: TGTGCCATCAGTGTAGCCGGGACAGGGACCTACGAGCAGTACTTC. Protein: CAISVAGTGTYEQYF.

In this sample, this clonotype turned up a few times. V usage is TRBV7-9 and J usage is TRBJ2-4, with D perhaps matching TRBD1 (6 bases). The CDR3 is 15 residues long. Germline assignment: CDR1 SEHNR and CDR2 FQNEAQ (reference sequence). Trimming pared 3 bases from V and 4 bases from J, leaving 13 bases between. The CDR3 loop is CASSLLGARKNIQYF. As DNA, the CDR3 is TGTGCCAGCAGCTTGTTGGGGGCTAGGAAAAACATTCAGTACTTC. The complete variable domain, with remaining parts taken from reference TRBV7-9 and TRBJ2-4, reads DTGVSQNPRHKITKRGQNVTFRCDPISEHNRLYWYRQTLGQGPEFLTYFQNEAQLEKSRLLSDRFSAERPKGSFSTLEIQRTEQGDSAMYLCASSLLGARKNIQYFGAGTRLSVL.

This clonotype has only a few counts. The chain uses TRBV20-1 and TRBJ2-7; TRBD1 aligns across 8 bases. The CDR3 totals 14 residues. V was pared by 6 bases and J by 0 bases, with 7 bases of the junction left unmatched. Germline CDR1 DFQATT, CDR2 SNEGSKA (reference sequence). CDR3 sequence: CSARTGTNSYEQYF. The CDR3 nucleotides read TGCAGTGCCAGGACAGGGACCAACTCCTACGAGCAGTACTTC.

The chain carries TRBV20-1 and TRBJ2-1; 7 bases agree with TRBD2. CDR1 is DFQATT, CDR2 SNEGSKA, per germline (reference sequence). V was clipped by 1 base and J by 4 bases; unmatched bases: 7. This CDR3 is 15 amino acids long. CDR3 DNA sequence: TGCAGTGCTAGAGGGCGGGGGAACCCATACAATGAGCAGTTCTTC. This gives the protein CSARGRGNPYNEQFF.